This T cell receptor beta chain comes out of a study of blood T cell repertoires in COVID-19. About the study: COVID-19 samples from acute and convalescent phases originated in the United States, Italy and Spain. T cells, B-cell-depleted T cells, or PBMCs provided the cDNA or gDNA that served as material.

Study members were between about 18 and 89 years old and lived in around 24 US regions. The study counted Cohort 3 donors as recovered given two negative PCRs, clearance, or symptom resolution. This clone was detected only once. Data came from immunoSEQ multiplex PCR; TCRdb stores just in-frame clones and leaves some out. This sample has some 350,000 clones; more than 70% occur once, and the top ten carry approximately 5.3%. The sequenced sample was PBMCs or T cells enriched from blood (not recorded which). The TCR sequence derives from a woman aged 30 to 39 who had recovered from COVID-19.

CDR3 bases: TGTGCCAGCACTCGGGCAGGGGCTTACGAGCAGTACTTC. As protein: CASTRAGAYEQYF. The V gene is TRBV6-5, the J gene TRBJ2-7; D perhaps matches TRBD1 (6 bases). The germline CDR1 and CDR2 sequences are MNHEY and SVGAGI. The CDR3 has 13 amino acids. Trimming removed 7 bases from V and 4 bases from J, with 14 bases in between.